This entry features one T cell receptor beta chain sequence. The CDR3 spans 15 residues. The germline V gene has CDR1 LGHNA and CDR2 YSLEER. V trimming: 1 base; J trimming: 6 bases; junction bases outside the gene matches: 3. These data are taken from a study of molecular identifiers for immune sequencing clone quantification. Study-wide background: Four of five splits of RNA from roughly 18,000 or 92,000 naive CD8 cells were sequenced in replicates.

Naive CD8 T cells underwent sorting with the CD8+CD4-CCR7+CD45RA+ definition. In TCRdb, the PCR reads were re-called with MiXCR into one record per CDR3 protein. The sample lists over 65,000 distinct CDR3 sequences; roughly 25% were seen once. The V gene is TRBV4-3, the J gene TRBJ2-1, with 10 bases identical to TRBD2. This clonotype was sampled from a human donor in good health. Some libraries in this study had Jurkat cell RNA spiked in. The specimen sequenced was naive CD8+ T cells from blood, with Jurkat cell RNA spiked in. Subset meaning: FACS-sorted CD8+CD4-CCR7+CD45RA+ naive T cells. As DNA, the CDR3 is TGCGCCAGCAGCCAAGGGCTAGCGGGAGTCAATGAGCAGTTCTTC. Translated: CASSQGLAGVNEQFF.